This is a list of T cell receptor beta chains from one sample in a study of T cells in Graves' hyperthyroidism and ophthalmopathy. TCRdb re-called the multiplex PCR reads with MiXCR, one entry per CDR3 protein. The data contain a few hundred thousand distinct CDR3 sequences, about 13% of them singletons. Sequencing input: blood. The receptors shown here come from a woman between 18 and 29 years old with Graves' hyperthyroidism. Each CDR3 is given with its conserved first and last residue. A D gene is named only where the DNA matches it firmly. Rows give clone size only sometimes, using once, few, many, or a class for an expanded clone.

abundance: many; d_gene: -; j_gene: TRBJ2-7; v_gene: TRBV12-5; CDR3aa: CASGWVQGHTYEQYF; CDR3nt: TGTGCTAGTGGTTGGGTTCAGGGACACACCTACGAGCAGTACTTC
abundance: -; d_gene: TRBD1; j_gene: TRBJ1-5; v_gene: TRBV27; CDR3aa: CASSLLGQGGNQPQHF; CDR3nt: TGTGCCAGCAGTCTCCTGGGACAGGGAGGTAATCAGCCCCAGCATTTT
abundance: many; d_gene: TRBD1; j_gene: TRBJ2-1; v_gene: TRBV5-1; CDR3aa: CASSQIPGQGATYNEQFF; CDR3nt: TGCGCCAGCAGCCAAATTCCCGGCCAGGGGGCAACCTACAATGAGCAGTTCTTC
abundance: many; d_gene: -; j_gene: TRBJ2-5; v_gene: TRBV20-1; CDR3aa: CSAPFPQETQYF; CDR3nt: TGCAGTGCCCCCTTCCCTCAAGAGACCCAGTACTTC
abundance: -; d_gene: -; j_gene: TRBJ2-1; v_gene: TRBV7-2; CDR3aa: CASSLEGSEQFF; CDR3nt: TGTGCCAGCAGCTTAGAGGGAAGTGAGCAGTTCTTC
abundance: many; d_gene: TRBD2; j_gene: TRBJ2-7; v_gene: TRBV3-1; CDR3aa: CASSQVLAGEDRNEQYF; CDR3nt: TGTGCCAGCAGCCAAGTGTTAGCGGGAGAGGATAGGAACGAGCAGTACTTC
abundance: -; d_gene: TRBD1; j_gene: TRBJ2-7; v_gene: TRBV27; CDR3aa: CASRGQGRGIRYEQYF; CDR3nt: TGTGCCAGCAGGGGACAGGGGCGAGGGATCCGCTACGAGCAGTACTTC
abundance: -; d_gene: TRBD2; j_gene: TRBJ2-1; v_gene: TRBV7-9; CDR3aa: CASSQLAVSYNEQFF; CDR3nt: TGTGCCAGCAGCCAACTAGCGGTCTCCTACAATGAGCAGTTCTTC
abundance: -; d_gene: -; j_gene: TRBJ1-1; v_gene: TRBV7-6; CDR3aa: CASSGWGGGSTEAFF; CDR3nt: TGTGCCAGCTCGGGGTGGGGAGGAGGTAGCACTGAAGCTTTCTTT
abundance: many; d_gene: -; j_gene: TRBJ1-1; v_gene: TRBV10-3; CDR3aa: CAISEVAGTEAFF; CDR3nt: TGTGCCATCAGTGAGGTGGCGGGCACTGAAGCTTTCTTT
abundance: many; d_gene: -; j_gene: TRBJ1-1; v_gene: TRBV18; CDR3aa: CASSPWDLGGVNTEAFF; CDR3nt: TGTGCCAGCTCACCTTGGGACCTAGGGGGGGTAAACACTGAAGCTTTCTTT
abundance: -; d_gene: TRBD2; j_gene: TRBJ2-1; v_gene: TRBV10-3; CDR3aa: CAIMGGGPDEQFF; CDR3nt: TGTGCCATCATGGGGGGAGGGCCCGATGAGCAGTTCTTC
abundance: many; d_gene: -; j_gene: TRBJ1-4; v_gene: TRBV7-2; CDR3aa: CASSLSGTGEKLFF; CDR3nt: TGTGCCAGCAGCTTATCGGGTACAGGTGAAAAACTGTTTTTT
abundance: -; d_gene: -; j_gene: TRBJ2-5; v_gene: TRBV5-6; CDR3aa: CASTSGAAQETQYF; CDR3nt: TGTGCCAGCACCTCTGGGGCTGCCCAAGAGACCCAGTACTTC
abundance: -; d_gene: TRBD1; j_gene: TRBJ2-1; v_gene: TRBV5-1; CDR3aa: CASRVGQANTYNEQFF; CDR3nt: TGCGCCAGCAGAGTCGGACAGGCCAACACATACAATGAGCAGTTCTTC
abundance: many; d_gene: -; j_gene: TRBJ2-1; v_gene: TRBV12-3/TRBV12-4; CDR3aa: CASSWTESYNEQFF; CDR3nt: TGTGCCAGCAGTTGGACAGAATCCTACAATGAGCAGTTCTTC
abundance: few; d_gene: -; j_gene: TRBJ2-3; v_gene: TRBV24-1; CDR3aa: CATSDLQLGGTDTQYF; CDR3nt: TGTGCCACCAGTGATTTGCAGCTGGGGGGCACAGATACGCAGTATTTT
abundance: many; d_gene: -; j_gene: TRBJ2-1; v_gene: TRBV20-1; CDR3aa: CSALIELGQFF; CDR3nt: TGCAGTGCTTTAATTGAGTTAGGGCAGTTCTTC
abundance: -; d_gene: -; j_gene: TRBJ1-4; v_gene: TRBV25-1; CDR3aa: CASRAGVPEKLFF; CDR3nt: TGTGCCAGCCGAGCAGGGGTTCCTGAAAAACTGTTTTTT
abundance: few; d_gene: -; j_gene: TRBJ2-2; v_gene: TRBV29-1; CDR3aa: CSVRSTGELFF; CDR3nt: TGCAGCGTAAGATCCACCGGGGAGCTGTTTTTT
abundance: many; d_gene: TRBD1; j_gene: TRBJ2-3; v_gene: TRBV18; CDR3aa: CASSPPDRPDTQYF; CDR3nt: TGTGCCAGCTCACCACCGGACAGGCCGGATACGCAGTATTTT
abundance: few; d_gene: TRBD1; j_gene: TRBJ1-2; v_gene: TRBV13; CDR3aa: CASSSDITWDRGQYGYTF; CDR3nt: TGTGCCAGCAGCTCCGATATAACCTGGGACAGGGGGCAATATGGCTACACCTTC
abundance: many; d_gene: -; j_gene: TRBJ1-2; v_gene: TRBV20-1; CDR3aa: CSAARPDFGYTF; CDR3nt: TGCAGTGCCGCGCGACCGGACTTTGGCTACACCTTC
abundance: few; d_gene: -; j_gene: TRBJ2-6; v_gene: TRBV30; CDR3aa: CALLWGGRGPGANVLTF; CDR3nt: TGTGCCCTCCTCTGGGGGGGGCGGGGACCTGGGGCCAACGTCCTGACTTTC
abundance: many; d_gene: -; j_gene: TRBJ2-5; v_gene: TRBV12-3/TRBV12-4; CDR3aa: CASSLAQGGGETQYF; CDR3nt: TGTGCCAGCAGTTTAGCGCAGGGGGGAGGGGAGACCCAGTACTTC
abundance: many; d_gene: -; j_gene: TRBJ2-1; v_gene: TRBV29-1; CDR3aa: CSVRQGLEQFF; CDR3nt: TGCAGCGTTAGGCAGGGACTCGAGCAGTTCTTC
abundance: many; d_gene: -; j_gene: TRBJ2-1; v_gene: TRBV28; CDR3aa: CASSFTPVGHNEQFF; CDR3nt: TGTGCCAGCAGTTTCACTCCCGTGGGCCACAATGAGCAGTTCTTC
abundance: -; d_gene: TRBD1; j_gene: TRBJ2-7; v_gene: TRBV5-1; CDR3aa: CASSLDPAGGAAGEQYF; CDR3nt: TGCGCCAGCAGCTTGGACCCCGCAGGGGGCGCGGCGGGTGAGCAGTACTTC
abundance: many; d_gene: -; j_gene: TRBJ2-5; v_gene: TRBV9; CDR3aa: CASSVAAQETQYF; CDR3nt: TGTGCCAGCAGCGTGGCAGCTCAAGAGACCCAGTACTTC
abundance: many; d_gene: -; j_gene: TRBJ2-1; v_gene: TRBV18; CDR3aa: CASSQLQGSHYNEQFF; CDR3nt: TGTGCCAGCTCACAGCTCCAGGGCTCCCACTACAATGAGCAGTTCTTC
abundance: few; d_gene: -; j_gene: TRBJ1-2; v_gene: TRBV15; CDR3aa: CATSPRGEGTYGYTF; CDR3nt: TGTGCCACCAGCCCCAGGGGCGAGGGGACCTATGGCTACACCTTC
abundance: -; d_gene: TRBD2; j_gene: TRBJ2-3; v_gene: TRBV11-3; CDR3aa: CASSRGTSGSFSTDTQYF; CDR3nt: TGTGCCAGCAGCCGAGGGACTAGCGGGAGTTTTAGCACAGATACGCAGTATTTT
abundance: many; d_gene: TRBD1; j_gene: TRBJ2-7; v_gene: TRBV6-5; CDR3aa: CASSYSIDRVYEQYF; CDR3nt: TGTGCCAGCAGTTACTCGATTGACAGGGTCTACGAGCAGTACTTC
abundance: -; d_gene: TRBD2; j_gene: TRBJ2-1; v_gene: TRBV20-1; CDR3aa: CSASGLAGAHEQFF; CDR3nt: TGCAGTGCTTCGGGACTAGCGGGAGCCCATGAGCAGTTCTTC
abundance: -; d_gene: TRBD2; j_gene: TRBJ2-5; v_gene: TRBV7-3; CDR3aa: CASSSLAGGQETQYF; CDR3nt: TGTGCCAGCAGCTCGCTAGCGGGAGGACAAGAGACCCAGTACTTC
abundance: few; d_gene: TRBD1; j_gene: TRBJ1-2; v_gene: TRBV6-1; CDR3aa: CASRLGQGNGYTF; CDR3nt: TGTGCCAGCAGACTAGGACAGGGGAATGGCTACACCTTC
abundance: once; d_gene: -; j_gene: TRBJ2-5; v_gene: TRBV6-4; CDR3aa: CASTSPARSETQYF; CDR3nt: TGTGCCAGCACCTCCCCAGCCCGATCGGAGACCCAGTACTTC
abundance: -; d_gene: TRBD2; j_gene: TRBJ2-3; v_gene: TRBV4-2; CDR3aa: CASSQLTSGNSDTQYF; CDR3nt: TGTGCCAGCAGCCAACTTACTAGCGGAAACTCAGATACGCAGTATTTT
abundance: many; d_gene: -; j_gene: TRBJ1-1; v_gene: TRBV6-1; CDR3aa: CASSEGTRGRVNTEAFF; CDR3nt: TGTGCCAGCAGTGAAGGTACCAGGGGACGGGTGAACACTGAAGCTTTCTTT
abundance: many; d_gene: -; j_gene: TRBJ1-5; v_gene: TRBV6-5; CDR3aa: CASSYRGGHQPQHF; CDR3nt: TGTGCCAGCAGTTACAGGGGAGGTCATCAGCCCCAGCATTTT
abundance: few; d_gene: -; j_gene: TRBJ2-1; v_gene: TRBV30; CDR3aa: CAWGIGTSRFF; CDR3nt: -
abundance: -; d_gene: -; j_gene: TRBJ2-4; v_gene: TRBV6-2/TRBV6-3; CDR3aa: CACAEAGAKNIQYF; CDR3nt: TGTGCCTGCGCGGAAGCCGGGGCCAAAAACATTCAGTACTTC
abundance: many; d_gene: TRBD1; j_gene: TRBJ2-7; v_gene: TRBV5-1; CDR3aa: CASSLVGTGPYEQYF; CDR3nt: TGCGCCAGCAGCTTGGTCGGGACAGGTCCCTACGAGCAGTACTTC
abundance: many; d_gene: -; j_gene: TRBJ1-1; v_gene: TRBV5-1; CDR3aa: CASSQIGGDTEAFF; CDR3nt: TGCGCCAGCAGCCAGATTGGGGGGGACACTGAAGCTTTCTTT
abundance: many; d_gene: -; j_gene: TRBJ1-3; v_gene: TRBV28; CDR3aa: CASSLGDPGSGNTIYF; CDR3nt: TGTGCCAGCAGTTTAGGCGACCCCGGCTCTGGAAACACCATATATTTT
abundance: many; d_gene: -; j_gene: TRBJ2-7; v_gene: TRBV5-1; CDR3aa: CASSFEAGALYEQYF; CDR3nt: TGCGCCAGCAGCTTTGAGGCGGGTGCCCTCTACGAGCAGTACTTC
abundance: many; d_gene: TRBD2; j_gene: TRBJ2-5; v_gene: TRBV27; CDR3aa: CATMREINGETQYF; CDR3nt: TGTGCCACCATGCGGGAGATTAATGGGGAGACCCAGTACTTC
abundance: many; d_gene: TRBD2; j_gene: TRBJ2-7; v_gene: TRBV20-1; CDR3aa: CSVLAGGVEQYF; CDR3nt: TGCAGTGTCCTAGCGGGAGGTGTCGAGCAGTACTTC
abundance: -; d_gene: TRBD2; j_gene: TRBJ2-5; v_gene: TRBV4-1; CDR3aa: CASSHEGLAGVETQYF; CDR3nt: TGCGCCAGCAGCCACGAGGGACTAGCGGGAGTAGAGACCCAGTACTTC
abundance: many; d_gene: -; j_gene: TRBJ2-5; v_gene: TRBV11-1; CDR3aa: CASSQGPGLGQETQYF; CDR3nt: TGTGCCAGCAGCCAGGGGCCAGGGCTGGGACAAGAGACCCAGTACTTC
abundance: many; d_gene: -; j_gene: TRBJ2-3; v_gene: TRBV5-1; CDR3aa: CASSLAGTASTDTQYF; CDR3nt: TGCGCCAGCAGCTTGGCCGGGACGGCTAGCACAGATACGCAGTATTTT
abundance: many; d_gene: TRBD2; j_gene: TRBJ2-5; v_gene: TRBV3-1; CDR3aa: CASSQDLSERESETQYF; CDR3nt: TGTGCCAGCAGCCAAGATCTGTCGGAGCGGGAGTCGGAGACCCAGTACTTC
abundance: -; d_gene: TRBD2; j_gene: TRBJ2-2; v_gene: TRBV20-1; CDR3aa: CSAKALAGAGELFF; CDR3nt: TGCAGTGCTAAGGCGTTAGCGGGAGCCGGGGAGCTGTTTTTT
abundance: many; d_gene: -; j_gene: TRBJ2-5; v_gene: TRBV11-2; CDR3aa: CASSLVGGGPETQYF; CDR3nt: TGTGCCAGCAGCTTAGTAGGAGGGGGGCCAGAGACCCAGTACTTC
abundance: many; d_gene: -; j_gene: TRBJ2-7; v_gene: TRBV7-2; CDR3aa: CASSLRETRAYEQYF; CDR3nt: TGTGCCAGCAGTTTAAGGGAGACTAGAGCCTACGAGCAGTACTTC
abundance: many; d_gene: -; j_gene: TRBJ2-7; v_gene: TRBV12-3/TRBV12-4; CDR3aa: CASSSSALYEQYF; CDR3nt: TGTGCCAGCAGTTCTAGCGCACTCTACGAGCAGTACTTC
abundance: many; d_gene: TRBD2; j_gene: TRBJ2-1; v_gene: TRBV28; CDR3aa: CASSLNGLAGATGFF; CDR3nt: TGTGCCAGCAGTTTAAATGGACTAGCGGGAGCCACGGGGTTCTTC